Ten or more counts support the clone carrying this T cell receptor (beta chain). Its antigen is unknown. It was around 10 ml of fresh peripheral blood that supplied the PBMCs. RNA transcripts provided the source from which TCR beta CDR3 regions were amplified. The TCR CDR3 was amplified in a first-round RT-PCR using the HTBI primer set. TCRdb reprocessed the multiplex PCR reads via MiXCR and lists one record per CDR3 protein. The profile shows some 200,000 distinct CDR3 sequences, about a sixth of them singletons. The sample originates from a study of T cells in Graves' hyperthyroidism and ophthalmopathy. For the study at large: Upon initial diagnosis and before any treatment, peripheral blood was collected.

Study-wide results and limits: A model of 13 V-J features distinguished ophthalmopathy from stable hyperthyroidism.

This clonotype originated in a man between 50 and 59 years old with Graves' hyperthyroidism. Sequences were obtained from blood.

The CDR3 region has the DNA TGTGCCAGCAGTTGGCCGGGACAGAACTCCTACGAGCAGTACTTC. This gives the protein CASSWPGQNSYEQYF. This chain uses TRBV6-1 with TRBJ2-7; 7 bases map to TRBD1. This CDR3 has 15 residues. The J segment lost 0 bases and the V segment lost 5 bases, leaving 7 bases of the junction unmatched. Germline values: CDR1 MNHNS, CDR2 SASEGT.